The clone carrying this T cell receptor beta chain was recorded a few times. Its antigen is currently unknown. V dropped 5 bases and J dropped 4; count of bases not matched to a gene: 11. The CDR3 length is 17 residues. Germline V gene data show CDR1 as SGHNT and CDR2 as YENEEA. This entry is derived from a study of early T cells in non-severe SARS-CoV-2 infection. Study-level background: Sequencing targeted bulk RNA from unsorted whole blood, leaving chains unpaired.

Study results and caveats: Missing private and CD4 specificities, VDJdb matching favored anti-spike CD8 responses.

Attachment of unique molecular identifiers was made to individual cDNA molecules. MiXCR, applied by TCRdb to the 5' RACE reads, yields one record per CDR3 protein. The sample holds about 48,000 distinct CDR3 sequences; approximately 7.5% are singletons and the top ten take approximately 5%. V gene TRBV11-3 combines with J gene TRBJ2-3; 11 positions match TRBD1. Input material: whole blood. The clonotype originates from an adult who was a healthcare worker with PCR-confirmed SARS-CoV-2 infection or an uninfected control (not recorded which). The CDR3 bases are TGTGCCAGCAGCCTCTCCTCCGGGACAGGGGGGTCAGATACGCAGTATTTT. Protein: CASSLSSGTGGSDTQYF.